This is a list of T cell receptor beta chains from one sample in a study of T-cell memory formation after mild COVID-19. Via MiXCR, TCRdb re-called the 5' RACE reads, giving one row per CDR3 protein. The table shows about 110,000 distinct CDR3 sequences, with roughly a sixth occurring only once. Sequencing was done on a sample of PBMCs or a T cell subset sorted from them (not recorded which). These receptors all stem from a man younger than 30 who had mild COVID-19 (a few samples of this study predate the infection). Cell type and time point are not known. Both conserved end residues are part of each CDR3. D genes are given only for firm matches. Rows may omit the clone size; those that give it use once, few, many or a size class.

d_gene | abundance | j_gene | v_gene | CDR3nt | CDR3aa
TRBD2 | - | TRBJ2-3 | TRBV7-2 | TGTGCCAGCAGCTTAGTTGGCGGGGGGGACCAGGATACGCAGTATTTT | CASSLVGGGDQDTQYF
TRBD1 | - | TRBJ1-4 | TRBV2 | TGTGCCAGCAGTGTAACGGGACAGGGGAATGAAAAACTGTTTTTT | CASSVTGQGNEKLFF
TRBD2 | few | TRBJ2-3 | TRBV12-3/TRBV12-4 | TGTGCCAGCAGTACCTGGGCTAGCGGGGGGGCCGGGGCGCAGTATTTT | CASSTWASGGAGAQYF
- | many | TRBJ2-2 | TRBV7-6 | TGTGCCAGCCGGGACACTCTCAGGGGCGGGGAGCTGTTTTTT | CASRDTLRGGELFF
TRBD1 | - | TRBJ1-6 | TRBV5-1 | TGCGCCAGCAGCCTGGACAGGGTTTCACCCCTCCACTTT | CASSLDRVSPLHF
TRBD2 | many | TRBJ2-1 | TRBV7-2 | TGTGCCAGCAGCTTAGGGGCGGGGGGTAGTGAGCAGTTCTTC | CASSLGAGGSEQFF
TRBD1 | - | TRBJ1-2 | TRBV4-3 | TGCGCCAGCAGCCATACGGACAGGGGACGCAATGGCTACACCTTC | CASSHTDRGRNGYTF
- | - | TRBJ2-5 | TRBV4-2 | TGTGCCAGCAGCCAAGAGACAGCCCAAGAGACCCAGTACTTC | CASSQETAQETQYF
- | - | TRBJ2-7 | TRBV24-1 | TGTGCCACCAGTGACTCCGGGACTCCGGGGGAGCAGTACTTC | CATSDSGTPGEQYF
TRBD1 | few | TRBJ1-5 | TRBV12-3/TRBV12-4 | TGTGCCAGCAGTTTTTGGACAGGGGCCCAGCATTTT | CASSFWTGAQHF
- | - | TRBJ2-1 | TRBV11-2 | TGTGCCAGCAGCGCCTTTAACAATGAGCAGTTCTTC | CASSAFNNEQFF
- | few | TRBJ1-1 | TRBV30 | TGTGCCTGGAGTTTACAGTTGAACACTGAAGCTTTCTTT | CAWSLQLNTEAFF
- | - | TRBJ1-2 | TRBV12-3/TRBV12-4 | TGTGCCAGCAGTTTTGCCGGGTATGGCTACACCTTC | CASSFAGYGYTF
TRBD2 | - | TRBJ2-3 | TRBV9 | TGTGCCAGCAGCGCGAGGGGACTAGCGGGGGGTCGAGATACGCAGTATTTT | CASSARGLAGGRDTQYF
- | - | TRBJ1-5 | TRBV12-3/TRBV12-4 | TGTGCCAGCAGGGCACTGGGTCCCAGCAATCAGCCCCAGCATTTT | CASRALGPSNQPQHF
- | - | TRBJ2-7 | TRBV6-2/TRBV6-3 | TGTGCCAGCAGTTCCGGGGACAAAGCTAGCTCCTACGAGCAGTACTTC | CASSSGDKASSYEQYF
TRBD1 | - | TRBJ2-1 | TRBV24-1 | TGTGCCACCAGTGATGCCGGGACAGGGGGGGACAATGAGCAGTTCTTC | CATSDAGTGGDNEQFF
- | few | TRBJ1-4 | TRBV7-9 | TGTGCCAGCGCGAAATGGGAGGAGCGTGAAAAACTGTTTTTT | CASAKWEEREKLFF
- | - | TRBJ2-5 | TRBV7-9 | TGTGCCAGCAGCTTACCGCGGACGGCTTCAGAGACCCAGTACTTC | CASSLPRTASETQYF
- | many | TRBJ2-1 | TRBV12-5 | TGTGCTAGTGGTTCCCAGAGGGGGAGCTCCTACAATGAGCAGTTCTTC | CASGSQRGSSYNEQFF
- | - | TRBJ1-4 | TRBV9 | TGTGCCAGCGCCAGACCTAATGAAAAACTGTTTTTT | CASARPNEKLFF
- | - | TRBJ2-5 | TRBV6-5 | TGTGCCAGCAGTTACTCGAGGCAGGTCGTTGGGGGAGAGACCCAGTACTTC | CASSYSRQVVGGETQYF
TRBD1 | - | TRBJ1-5 | TRBV20-1 | TGCAGTGCTAGGCCCGGGACAGGGAATCAGCCCCAGCATTTT | CSARPGTGNQPQHF
- | few | TRBJ2-2 | TRBV28 | TGTGCCAGCAGTTTCCCTGTCCTAGCCGGGGAGCTGTTTTTT | CASSFPVLAGELFF
- | once | TRBJ1-5 | TRBV7-2 | TGTGCCAGCAGCCCTACTGGGGGCTTTCCCCGTTCAGAGCATTTT | CASSPTGGFPRSEHF
TRBD1 | few | TRBJ1-6 | TRBV15 | TGTGCCACCCACCCGGGACAGGGGTTCTGGTCACCCCTCCACTTT | CATHPGQGFWSPLHF
- | - | TRBJ2-2 | TRBV6-6 | TGTGCCAGCAGGGTCCCGCGGGATGCCGGGGAGCTGTTTTTT | CASRVPRDAGELFF
- | few | TRBJ1-4 | TRBV27 | TGTGCCAGCAGTCCCCGAGGGCCTGGGGGATTAACGATACGTGAAAAACTGTTTTTT | CASSPRGPGGLTIREKLFF
TRBD1 | - | TRBJ2-5 | TRBV6-2/TRBV6-3 | TGTGCCAGCAGTGGAACCGGGACAGGGGTAGGAGTAGAGACCCAGTACTTC | CASSGTGTGVGVETQYF
- | few | TRBJ2-3 | TRBV7-5 | - | CISVPEVAGTGGGTDTQYF
- | few | TRBJ2-1 | TRBV4-3 | TGCGCCAGCAGCCAAGGATGGGGGCGCAGCTCCTACAATGAGCAGTTCTTC | CASSQGWGRSSYNEQFF
TRBD1 | - | TRBJ1-2 | TRBV6-2/TRBV6-3 | TGTGCCAGCAGTTACCCATCCCGGGACAGGGGGCGATACTATGGCTACACCTTC | CASSYPSRDRGRYYGYTF
- | few | TRBJ2-2 | TRBV7-9 | TGTGCCAGCAGGCCGAGGGCTACCGGGGAGCTGTTTTTT | CASRPRATGELFF
- | - | TRBJ1-2 | TRBV12-3/TRBV12-4 | TGTGCCAGCAGTTCCCGGGGGGATATGGCTAACTATGGCTACACCTTC | CASSSRGDMANYGYTF
- | few | TRBJ1-1 | TRBV18 | TGTGCCAGCTCACCGCGTACAACAGGGCCGGACGGTGAAGCTTTCTTT | CASSPRTTGPDGEAFF
TRBD2 | few | TRBJ2-1 | TRBV6-2/TRBV6-3 | TGTGCCAGCAGAACAGGACTAGCGGGGGGAAGAGAGCAGTTCTTC | CASRTGLAGGREQFF
- | - | TRBJ1-1 | TRBV18 | TGTGCCAGCTCACCACTGGGCCGGAACACTGAAGCTTTCTTT | CASSPLGRNTEAFF
- | few | TRBJ1-1 | TRBV20-1 | TGCAGTGCCAGACAAGGCCTAGGGGGGAACACTGAAGCTTTCTTT | CSARQGLGGNTEAFF
- | few | TRBJ2-3 | TRBV18 | TGTGCCAGCTCAGCACAGGGAGGGGATACGCAGTATTTT | CASSAQGGDTQYF
TRBD2 | few | TRBJ2-5 | TRBV7-2 | TGTGCCAGCAGCTCCCCCCTCGGAGCGGGGGCGGAGACCCAGTACTTC | CASSSPLGAGAETQYF
- | - | TRBJ2-5 | TRBV9 | TGTGCCAGCAGCGTAGATCCGGGGGCGCTCGGAGAGACCCAGTACTTC | CASSVDPGALGETQYF
- | - | TRBJ2-6 | TRBV11-2 | TGTGCCAGCAGCTTAGCGACAGGGAGGGGCTCTGGGGCCAACGTCCTGACTTTC | CASSLATGRGSGANVLTF
TRBD2 | - | TRBJ2-1 | TRBV10-3 | TGTGCCATCAGCCCGGGGGGAGCGGGTGGGGATGAGCAGTTCTTC | CAISPGGAGGDEQFF
- | - | TRBJ1-2 | TRBV6-5 | TGTGCCAGCAGTTACTCCAACTATGGCTACACCTTC | CASSYSNYGYTF
- | many | TRBJ2-5 | TRBV27 | TGTGCCAGCAGCTCCAGGGGTCGGGAGACCCAGTACTTC | CASSSRGRETQYF
- | - | TRBJ2-1 | TRBV2 | TGTGCCAGCAGTGGTTGGGGCACCAACTACAATGAGCAGTTCTTC | CASSGWGTNYNEQFF
TRBD1 | - | TRBJ1-5 | TRBV2 | TGTGCCAGCAGTGAAGCCCGGACAGGGTCTAGCAATCAGCCCCAGCATTTT | CASSEARTGSSNQPQHF
- | - | TRBJ2-3 | TRBV12-3/TRBV12-4 | TGTGCCAGCAATTCCCAGGGCCAGGGGACAGATACGCAGTATTTT | CASNSQGQGTDTQYF
- | few | TRBJ1-4 | TRBV20-1 | TGCAGTGCTAGAGGGGGACCCGGGAGTGAAAAACTGTTTTTT | CSARGGPGSEKLFF
- | - | TRBJ1-5 | TRBV5-1 | TGCGCCAGCAGCTTGATTGGGGACGGTCAGCCCCAGCATTTT | CASSLIGDGQPQHF
TRBD2 | - | TRBJ2-2 | TRBV5-5 | TGTGCCAGCAGCCCCCGCCTAGCGGGGGGTTTTACCGGGGAGCTGTTTTTT | CASSPRLAGGFTGELFF
- | many | TRBJ2-1 | TRBV7-9 | TGTGCCAGCAGCCCCACAGGGAATGAGCAGTTCTTC | CASSPTGNEQFF
TRBD1 | - | TRBJ1-1 | TRBV11-3 | TGTGCCAGCAGCTTAGGACAGGGGAGGAACACTGAAGCTTTCTTT | CASSLGQGRNTEAFF
- | many | TRBJ2-5 | TRBV5-1 | TGCGCCAGCGCAGAACAGGGAGACCAAGAGACCCAGTACTTC | CASAEQGDQETQYF
- | - | TRBJ2-1 | TRBV6-2/TRBV6-3 | TGTGCCAGCACCAAAGGGGGGGCGCCGGTCAATGAGCAGTTCTTC | CASTKGGAPVNEQFF
- | few | TRBJ1-2 | TRBV7-2 | TGTGCCAGCAGCTTAGCGACGGGACATGATGTTAACTATGGCTACACCTTC | CASSLATGHDVNYGYTF
TRBD1 | few | TRBJ2-7 | TRBV5-1 | TGCGCCAGCAGCCCGGGGACAGAATACCTGGGGCTCGAGCAGTACTTC | CASSPGTEYLGLEQYF